The 25 T cell receptor beta chains below were found in one sample sequenced in a study of shared clonotypes between healthy human individuals. Clones were read by immunoSEQ multiplex PCR, and TCRdb kept only the in-frame ones, dropping some. The sample has around 1,900,000 clones, just under 95% seen once. Terminally differentiated effector memory CD45RA+ cells were excluded by CCR7 positive selection of CD45RO-negative cells. Sequenced sample: naive CD8+ T cells from PBMCs. The source of these receptors is a man aged 18 to 30 in good health. Some clones in this sample may be carry-over from other donors' samples.

The chain links TRBV4-1 to TRBJ2-2; the D gene is possibly TRBD2 (5 bases). The germline gives CDR1 MGHRA, CDR2 YSYEKL. V lost 4 bases, J lost 2 bases, and 17 bases lay in between. The CDR3 extends over 17 amino acids. The CDR3 here is CASSPTVRASNTGELFF. CDR3 coding DNA: TGCGCCAGCAGCCCAACCGTGCGGGCGAGCAACACCGGGGAGCTGTTTTTT.

The genes are TRBV11-1 and TRBJ1-1; D is undetermined. CDR3 length equals 12 residues. Germline assignment: CDR1 SGHAT and CDR2 FQDESV (reference sequence). V was shortened by 5 bases and J by 11 bases, with 15 bases between the two germline ends. CDR3 protein: CASSPTGVGAFF. The CDR3 DNA is TGTGCCAGCAGCCCGACCGGGGTAGGGGCTTTCTTT. Filled out from reference TRBV11-1 and TRBJ1-1, the complete variable domain reads EAEVAQSPRYKITEKSQAVAFWCDPISGHATLYWYRQILGQGPELLVQFQDESVVDDSQLPKDRFSAERLKGVDSTLKIQPAELGDSAMYLCASSPTGVGAFFGQGTRLTVV.

The sample holds one count of this clone. The genes are TRBV28 and TRBJ2-1, with 12 bases fitting TRBD2. From germline, CDR1 is MDHEN and CDR2 SYDVKM. The V and J ends lost 6 bases and 8 bases, in that order; junction bases with no gene match: 8. The CDR3 extends over 15 amino acids. The DNA of the CDR3 is TGTGCCAGCAGCCTGACTAGCGGGAGCATGGATGAGCAGTTCTTC. Residues: CASSLTSGSMDEQFF.

The rearrangement joins TRBV14 to TRBJ2-3; TRBD2 agrees at 8 bases. With V trimmed by 6 bases and J by 5 bases, 1 base remained unmatched. The CDR3 sequence is 12 residues long. Germline-derived CDR1 and CDR2 are SGHDN and FVKESK. CDR3 sequence reads: CASRTSGDTQYF. CDR3 DNA: TGTGCCAGCAGAACTAGCGGAGATACGCAGTATTTT.

J is TRBJ1-4 and V is TRBV27; D is unresolved. The germline CDR1 and CDR2 sequences are MNHEY and SMNVEV (reference sequence). The CDR3 extends over 11 amino acids. V dropped 5 bases and J dropped 6 bases, with 4 bases sitting between them. The CDR3 spells CASSLYEKLFF. The CDR3, as DNA: TGTGCCAGCAGTCTTTATGAAAAACTGTTTTTT.

CDR3: CASSLGAKLEIDEQFF. CDR3 bases: TGTGCCAGCAGCTTAGGGGCCAAGCTGGAGATTGATGAGCAGTTCTTC. V is TRBV11-2 and J is TRBJ2-1; D unresolved. Germline V gives CDR1 SGHAT, CDR2 FQNNGV. V was trimmed by 1 base and J by 8 bases, leaving 18 bases between them. The CDR3 is made up of 16 amino acids. The full variable domain, rest sourced from reference TRBV11-2 and TRBJ2-1, is EAGVAQSPRYKIIEKRQSVAFWCNPISGHATLYWYQQILGQGPKLLIQFQNNGVVDDSQLPKDRFSAERLKGVDSTLKIQPAKLEDSAVYLCASSLGAKLEIDEQFFGPGTRLTVL.

The chain has TRBV11-2 and TRBJ2-7; 10 bases are a match to TRBD2. The ends lost 5 bases at V and 0 bases at J; junction bases unmatched: 7. The germline CDR1 and CDR2 sequences are SGHAT and FQNNGV. The CDR3 extends over 16 amino acids. For the CDR3, the DNA is TGTGCCAGCAGCCCGAATAGCGGGAGGACCTCCTACGAGCAGTACTTC. Encoded protein: CASSPNSGRTSYEQYF. The variable domain in full, completed from reference TRBV11-2 and TRBJ2-7, reads EAGVAQSPRYKIIEKRQSVAFWCNPISGHATLYWYQQILGQGPKLLIQFQNNGVVDDSQLPKDRFSAERLKGVDSTLKIQPAKLEDSAVYLCASSPNSGRTSYEQYFGPGTRLTVT.

Note on this clone: This sample also contains other DNA sequences that code for the same CDR3. The chain uses TRBV27 and TRBJ1-5; D not resolved. Trimming took 3 bases from V and 2 from J, leaving 8 bases between them. This CDR3 is 14 amino acids long. CDR1 MNHEY and CDR2 SMNVEV come from the germline V gene (reference sequence). In DNA form, the CDR3 reads TGTGCCAGCAGTTTTAGGGCTGGCAATCAGCCCCAGCATTTT. It is translated as CASSFRAGNQPQHF.

J is TRBJ2-7 and V is TRBV19, with a possible D match to TRBD1 (5 bases). The CDR3 spans 13 residues. V lost 3 bases and J lost 4, with 10 bases in between. Germline CDR1 is LNHDA and CDR2 is SQIVND (reference sequence). The CDR3 nucleotides read TGTGCCAGTAGTATTCAGGGTAATTACGAGCAGTACTTC. It yields the protein CASSIQGNYEQYF.

This chain joins TRBV10-2 and TRBJ2-3, with D perhaps matching TRBD1 or TRBD2 (6 bases each). The length of the CDR3 is 15 residues. Trimming cost V 0 bases and J 4 bases, with 11 bases left between them. Germline-derived CDR1 and CDR2 are WSHSY and SAAADI. The CDR3 loop reads CASSESGGRADTQYF. CDR3 coding DNA: TGCGCCAGCAGTGAGTCGGGGGGCAGGGCAGATACGCAGTATTTT.

The chain combines TRBV28 with TRBJ2-7; D may be TRBD1 (6 bases). Germline values: CDR1 MDHEN, CDR2 SYDVKM. This CDR3 spans 15 amino acids. Trimming removed 4 bases at V and 0 bases at J, with 13 bases between. Written as DNA, the CDR3 is TGTGCCAGCAGTTCTTACGACAGGACCTCCTACGAGCAGTACTTC. Its translation is CASSSYDRTSYEQYF.

The J gene is TRBJ1-2, the V gene TRBV5-1; D may be TRBD1 (6 bases). Per germline, CDR1 SGHRS and CDR2 YFSETQ. The CDR3 runs to 16 residues. V gave up 0 bases and J gave up 4 bases, with 16 bases separating them. CDR3 coding DNA: TGCGCCAGCAGCTTGGGACAGGCGACAGACAGCTATGGCTACACCTTC. Translation: CASSLGQATDSYGYTF.

V and J are TRBV4-2 and TRBJ1-2, with TRBD1 as a possible D gene (5 bases). V was pared by 5 bases and J by 0 bases, with 22 bases between. Germline V gene lookup returns CDR1 LGHNA and CDR2 YNFKEQ. The CDR3 spans 18 residues. The CDR3 DNA is TGTGCCAGCAGCGGTTTTTCGAATAGGGGTTTTTCTAACTATGGCTACACCTTC. Amino acid sequence: CASSGFSNRGFSNYGYTF.

The CDR3 spells CASSPTGAGEQFF. The CDR3 nucleotides are TGTGCCAGCAGCCCTACAGGGGCTGGTGAGCAGTTCTTC. The rearrangement joins TRBV27 to TRBJ2-1; 7 bases fit TRBD1. The CDR3 runs 13 residues. Germline CDR1 MNHEY, CDR2 SMNVEV (reference sequence). Trimming cost V 6 bases and J 9 bases; bases outside gene matches: 8.

With respect to this clone: Other DNA sequences in the sample encode the same CDR3. The rearrangement links TRBV7-9 to TRBJ2-1, with a tentative D call TRBD1 (6 bases). The V gene lost 2 bases and the J gene lost 7 bases, with 9 bases spanning the gap. This CDR3 spans 13 amino acids. Germline V gene data show CDR1 as SEHNR and CDR2 as FQNEAQ (reference sequence). The CDR3: CASSLSGENEQFF. For the CDR3, the DNA is TGTGCCAGCAGCTTATCAGGGGAGAATGAGCAGTTCTTC.

The gene calls are TRBV6-1 and TRBJ2-6; TRBD1 matches 7 bases. CDR1 is MNHNS, CDR2 SASEGT, per germline. The CDR3 extends over 18 amino acids. With 3 bases clipped from V and 1 base from J, the junction kept 9 bases outside the gene matches. The CDR3 protein is CASSEPDRAQSGANVLTF. The CDR3, as DNA: TGTGCCAGCAGTGAGCCAGACAGGGCCCAATCTGGGGCCAACGTCCTGACTTTC.

The chain joins TRBV20-1 to TRBJ2-7; tentatively, D is TRBD2 (5 bases). This CDR3 has 11 residues. CDR1 and CDR2 (germline): DFQATT, SNEGSKA (reference sequence). V lost 3 bases, J lost 6 bases, and 9 bases lay in between. The CDR3 DNA follows: TGCAGTGCTAGGGGCGAGGGCGAGCAGTACTTC. This encodes CSARGEGEQYF.

This chain joins TRBV27 and TRBJ1-2; D is uncertain. CDR3 size: 14 residues. Germline loops: CDR1 MNHEY, CDR2 SMNVEV (reference sequence). Trimming removed 4 bases at V and 8 bases at J, with 17 bases between. DNA of the CDR3: TGTGCCAGCAGTTCCCCGGGCTCCAGTGGAGGCTACACCTTC. Amino acids: CASSSPGSSGGYTF.

This chain connects TRBV4-3 to TRBJ2-2; D is undetermined. Germline-derived CDR1 and CDR2 are LGHNA and YSLEER. V was clipped by 1 base and J by 1 base, with 10 bases between them. The CDR3 has 16 amino acids. CDR3 amino acids: CASSQGSEGNTGELFF. The CDR3 coding sequence is TGCGCCAGCAGCCAAGGTTCTGAAGGGAACACCGGGGAGCTGTTTTTT.

The chain employs TRBV11-1 and TRBJ2-6; D remains unclear. CDR3 size: 16 residues. Germline CDR1 reads SGHAT; CDR2 reads FQDESV (reference sequence). The V gene lost 1 base and the J gene lost 1 base, with 8 bases spanning the gap. CDR3 sequence (DNA): TGTGCCAGCAGCTTAGGTCGAGAATCTGGGGCCAACGTCCTGACTTTC. Its translation is CASSLGRESGANVLTF.

The rearrangement links TRBV11-2 to TRBJ2-7, with D perhaps being TRBD1 or TRBD2 (5 bases each). CDR3 length equals 16 residues. The V end was cut by 2 bases, the J end by 0 bases, with 14 bases between. Germline assignment: CDR1 SGHAT and CDR2 FQNNGV. CDR3 sequence reads: CASSLTLGTVSYEQYF. The CDR3 nucleotides are TGTGCCAGCAGCTTAACTCTCGGGACGGTCTCCTACGAGCAGTACTTC.

Worth noting for this clone: The same CDR3 is also encoded by other DNA sequences in this sample. The gene calls are TRBV7-9 and TRBJ2-2; tentative D call: TRBD2 (6 bases). CDR1 and CDR2 from the germline V gene are SEHNR and FQNEAQ (reference sequence). The ends were cut back, 5 bases at V and 0 bases at J, with 10 bases in the middle. This CDR3 has 15 amino acids. CDR3 sequence: CASSPRGANTGELFF. DNA of the CDR3: TGTGCCAGCAGCCCGCGGGGCGCGAACACCGGGGAGCTGTTTTTT.

V is TRBV4-1 and J is TRBJ2-1; TRBD2 agrees at 7 bases. In germline, CDR1 is MGHRA, CDR2 YSYEKL. Trimming cost V 4 bases and J 6 bases; bases outside gene matches: 6. CDR3 length: 14 residues. CDR3 coding DNA: TGCGCCAGCAGCCCCAGCGGGACCGGCAATGAGCAGTTCTTC. This codes for CASSPSGTGNEQFF.

The chain links TRBV30 to TRBJ2-2; D not certain. Trimming left V 5 bases short and J 6 bases short, with 10 bases between. Looked up from germline, CDR1 is GTSNPN and CDR2 is SVGIG (reference sequence). The CDR3 runs 12 residues. CDR3 residues: CAWGLGSGELFF. CDR3 DNA sequence: TGTGCCTGGGGGCTAGGATCCGGGGAGCTGTTTTTT.

This clone was found once. The V call is TRBV6-4, the J call TRBJ2-3; 13 nucleotides agree with TRBD2. V lost 0 bases, J lost 7 bases, and 7 bases stayed unmatched. Germline lookup yields CDR1 MRHNA and CDR2 SNTAGT. This CDR3 has 17 amino acids. The CDR3 sequence is CASSDSTSGRAYNTQYF. CDR3 bases: TGTGCCAGCAGTGACTCAACTAGCGGGAGGGCCTACAATACGCAGTATTTT.